This T cell receptor (beta chain) was identified during a study of shared clonotypes between healthy human individuals (dated by TCRdb to 2018 to 2021). Study-level background: The cohort included three men and a couple of women between 18 and 49 years of age. Per donor, three plates each were used for CD4 naive and CD4 memory, two for CD8 naive, and one for CD8 memory. To estimate repertoire size and how much clonotypes are shared between individuals, the study performed deep sequencing of blood TCR repertoires from a few healthy adults. Different laboratories and diverse techniques were used to prepare libraries and sequence TCR repertoires, to increase sequencing depth and limit assay-specific biases. Each donor's leukapheresis produced roughly between roughly 0.9 and 9 billion PBMCs. Findings and caveats that apply to the study as a whole: Even with the large sequencing depth, rarefaction of the sorted-subset datasets indicated that sequencing was incomplete. Larger estimated clonotype richness was generally found for naive subsets than for memory subsets. The genetic and exposure-history diversity represented was limited by the small number of donors. Pairwise subsampling led to the expectation that sequencing depth would affect the degree of clonotype sharing among donors. Higher generation probabilities were observed for clonotypes shared by all four sorted-subset donors than for non-shared clonotypes. When several donors were compared, the shared fraction of clonotypes was 5% to 6.5% for naive CD4, approximately 3.3% for naive CD8, about 2.4% for memory CD4, and 0.4% for memory CD8. Sampling was restricted to blood, and TCR repertoires in tissue are likely to differ from TCR repertoires in blood.

Using the deep immunoSEQ assay, multiplex PCR amplified TCR CDR3 regions from genomic DNA. Extracted genomic DNA from each cell subset was distributed evenly across all wells of several immunoSEQ 96-well plates, and each plate was treated as a replicate. For sorted subsets, about 210 ng of genomic DNA, equivalent to tens of thousands of T cell genomes, went into each replicate PCR. Purified libraries were quantified with a Qubit 3.0 fluorometer, sized on a Bioanalyzer 2100, and re-quantified with the KAPA Library Quantification kit. A separate single-read 150-cycle Illumina NextSeq 550 flow cell was used to sequence each immunoSEQ 96-well plate. The original methods were these. Because only junctional sequences without quality scores were contained in the immunoSEQ output, filtering matching that applied to full-length reads could not be performed. To assign V/J genes and CDR3, sequences were annotated using PyIR, a Python wrapper for IgBLAST v1.9, with IMGT germline references. Reads were filtered out if the reads had weak V/J assignments (E-value above 1e-6), no CDR3, stop codons, out-of-frame junctions, or ambiguous translated residues. V3J clonotypes were defined by identical inferred V gene, J gene, and CDR3 amino acid sequence. Percentage overlap between repertoires was computed as shared unique clonotypes divided by the size of the smaller repertoire. Richness of each repertoire was evaluated using RTK rarefaction, the Chao1 estimator, and Recon v2.1 estimates of unobserved clonotypes. Generation probabilities for all TCRbeta clonotypes obtained by the gDNA method from a handful of donors were computed using OLGA. TCRdb provides this immuneACCESS table in a form limited to in-frame rearrangements. Some clones are lacking; in checked studies, under half of them reflect an unresolved V gene, and why the rest are absent is not known. For V, J and clone size, that table is used; D and trimming come from the DNA. The sample includes under 1,100,000 clones, with 75% observed a single time. The ten largest clones take up around 1.5% of the sample.

The donors were healthy, HIV-negative adults with no recently reported acute infections or vaccinations. All donors were Caucasian adults living in Nashville, Tennessee, USA. CD4+ T cells were enriched through magnetic negative selection, after which naive cells were positively selected on CD45RA and the remaining negative fraction served as the memory subset. Blood was obtained by leukapheresis, after which PBMCs were separated by Ficoll-Histopaque density gradient centrifugation and cryopreserved in liquid nitrogen vapor phase. Analytical flow cytometry was used to check the purity and quantity of every magnetically sorted T cell population. Genomic DNA was isolated from each sorted fraction and quantified by UV absorbance on a Nanodrop 2000c. V loses 2 bases of germline sequence and J loses 4 bases, and the interval between the two ends is 11 bases. The CDR3, cysteine through phenylalanine, is 15 amino acids long. Here the CDR3 DNA is all that survives: 45 bases in frame from base 1. CDR1 and CDR2 were assigned from the germline V gene as MNHEY and SVGAGI.

Note on this clone: It has no known antigen specificity. Qualities for individual bases were not recorded, and no much larger clone is one base off.

The V gene is TRBV6-5 and the J gene is TRBJ2-2, with a weak D call of TRBD2 (6 bases match). Sequences were obtained from memory CD4+ T cells sorted from blood. What the cell subset or site label conveys for this sample: CD45RA-negative fraction. The TCR originated in a man between 18 and 29 years old in good health. The CDR3 has the sequence CASSYTGRGTGELFF. The nucleotides read TGTGCCAGCAGTTACACGGGGCGGGGCACCGGGGAGCTGTTTTTT.